Each of the 2 T cell receptor beta chains below was sequenced from the same sample in a study of response to subunit inactivated influenza vaccine. TCRdb processed the RT-PCR reads anew with MiXCR; each CDR3 protein has one entry. The data show 500,000 to 600,000 distinct CDR3 sequences, with approximately 14% seen just once and roughly 11% held by the top ten. The sequencing used PBMCs from blood, collected 11 to 12 days after vaccination. These receptors all come from a man between 45 and 60 years old who received an inactivated influenza vaccine.

Only a few counts were recorded for this clonotype. The V and J genes are TRBV5-1 and TRBJ1-4; D ambiguous. Germline CDR1 SGHRS, CDR2 YFSETQ. The ends were cut back, 4 bases at V and 0 bases at J, with 16 bases in the middle. This CDR3 spans 17 amino acids. CDR3 amino acids: CASSLTGQTATNEKLFF. In DNA, the CDR3 is TGCGCCAGCAGCCTGACCGGGCAAACTGCAACTAATGAAAAACTGTTTTTT.

This clonotype was observed a few times. The chain employs TRBV18 and TRBJ2-6, with 12 bases lining up with TRBD1. The CDR3 spans 18 residues. V dropped 1 base and J dropped 2; count of bases not matched to a gene: 3. CDR1 KGHSH and CDR2 LQKENI come from the germline V gene. The CDR3 spells CASSPRGTGGTGANVLTF. CDR3 sequence (DNA): TGTGCCAGCTCACCACGCGGGACAGGGGGCACTGGGGCCAACGTCCTGACTTTC.